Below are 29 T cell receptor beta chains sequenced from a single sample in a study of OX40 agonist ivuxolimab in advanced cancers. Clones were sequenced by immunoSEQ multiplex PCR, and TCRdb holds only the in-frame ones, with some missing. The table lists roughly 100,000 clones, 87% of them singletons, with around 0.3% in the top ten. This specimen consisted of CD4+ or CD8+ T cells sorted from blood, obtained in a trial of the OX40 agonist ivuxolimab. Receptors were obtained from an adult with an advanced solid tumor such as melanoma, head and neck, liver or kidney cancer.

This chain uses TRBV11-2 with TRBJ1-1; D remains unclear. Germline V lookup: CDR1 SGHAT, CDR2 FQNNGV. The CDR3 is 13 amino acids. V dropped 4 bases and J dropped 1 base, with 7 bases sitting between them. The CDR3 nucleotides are TGTGCCAGCAGCTCTCGGACGAACACTGAAGCTTTCTTT. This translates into CASSSRTNTEAFF.

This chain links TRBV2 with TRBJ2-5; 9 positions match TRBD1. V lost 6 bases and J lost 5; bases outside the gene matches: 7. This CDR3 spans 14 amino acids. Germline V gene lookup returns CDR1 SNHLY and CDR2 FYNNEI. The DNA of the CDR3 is TGTGCCAGCAGACCGGGACAGGGTCCCGAGACCCAGTACTTC. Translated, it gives CASRPGQGPETQYF.

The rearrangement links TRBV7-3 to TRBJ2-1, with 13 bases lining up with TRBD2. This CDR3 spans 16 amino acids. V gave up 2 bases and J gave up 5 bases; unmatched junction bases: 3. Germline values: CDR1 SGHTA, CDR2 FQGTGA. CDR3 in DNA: TGTGCCAGCAGCTTACCCGGACTAGCGGGGGACAATGAGCAGTTCTTC. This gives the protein CASSLPGLAGDNEQFF.

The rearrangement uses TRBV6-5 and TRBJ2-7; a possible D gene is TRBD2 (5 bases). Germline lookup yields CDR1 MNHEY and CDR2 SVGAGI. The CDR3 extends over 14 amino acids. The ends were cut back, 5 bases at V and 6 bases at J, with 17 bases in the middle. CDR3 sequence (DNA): TGTGCCAGCAGTCCCCGCAGTACGGCGGGCGAGCAGTACTTC. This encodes CASSPRSTAGEQYF.

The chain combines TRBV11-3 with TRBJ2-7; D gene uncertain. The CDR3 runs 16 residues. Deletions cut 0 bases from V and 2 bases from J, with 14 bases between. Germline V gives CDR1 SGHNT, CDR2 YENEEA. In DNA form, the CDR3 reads TGTGCCAGCAGCTTAGACGGGCAGGTACCTACCTACGAGCAGTACTTC. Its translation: CASSLDGQVPTYEQYF.

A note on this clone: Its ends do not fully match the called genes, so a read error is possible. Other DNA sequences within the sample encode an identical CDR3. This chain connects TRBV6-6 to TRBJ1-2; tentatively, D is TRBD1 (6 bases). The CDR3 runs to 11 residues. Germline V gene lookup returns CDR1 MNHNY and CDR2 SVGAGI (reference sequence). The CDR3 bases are TGTGCTAGCAGTCAGGGGTATGGCTACACCTTC. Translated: CASSQGYGYTF.

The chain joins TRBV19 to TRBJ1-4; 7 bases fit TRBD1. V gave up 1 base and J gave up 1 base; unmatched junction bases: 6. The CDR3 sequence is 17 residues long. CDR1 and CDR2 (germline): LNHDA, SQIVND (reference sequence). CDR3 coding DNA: TGTGCCAGTAGTATAGTGGCAGGGGGAGGAACTAATGAAAAACTGTTTTTT. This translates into CASSIVAGGGTNEKLFF.

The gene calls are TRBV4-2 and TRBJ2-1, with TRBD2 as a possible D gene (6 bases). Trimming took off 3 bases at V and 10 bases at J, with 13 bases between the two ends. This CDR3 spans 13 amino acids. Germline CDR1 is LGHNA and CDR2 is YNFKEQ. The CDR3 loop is CASSQDYAGEQFF. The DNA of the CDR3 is TGTGCCAGCAGCCAGGACTATGCTGGAGAGCAGTTCTTC.

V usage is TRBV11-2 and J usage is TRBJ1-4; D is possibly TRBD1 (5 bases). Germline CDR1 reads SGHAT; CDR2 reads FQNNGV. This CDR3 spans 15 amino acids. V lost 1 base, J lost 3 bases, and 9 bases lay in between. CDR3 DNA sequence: TGTGCCAGCAGCTTAGTCGGGGGGGCTAATGAAAAACTGTTTTTT. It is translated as CASSLVGGANEKLFF.

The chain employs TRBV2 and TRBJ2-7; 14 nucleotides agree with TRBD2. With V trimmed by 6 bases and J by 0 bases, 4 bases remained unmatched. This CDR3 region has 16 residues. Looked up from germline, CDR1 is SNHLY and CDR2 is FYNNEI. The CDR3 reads CASRRGTSGSSYEQYF. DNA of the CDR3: TGTGCCAGCAGACGAGGGACTAGCGGGAGCTCCTACGAGCAGTACTTC.

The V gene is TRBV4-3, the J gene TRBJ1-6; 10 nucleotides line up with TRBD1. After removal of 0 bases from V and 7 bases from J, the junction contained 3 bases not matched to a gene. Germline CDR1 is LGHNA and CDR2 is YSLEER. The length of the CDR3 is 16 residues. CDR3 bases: TGCGCCAGCAGCCAAGATGAGACAGGGGGCAATTCACCCCTCCACTTT. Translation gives CASSQDETGGNSPLHF.

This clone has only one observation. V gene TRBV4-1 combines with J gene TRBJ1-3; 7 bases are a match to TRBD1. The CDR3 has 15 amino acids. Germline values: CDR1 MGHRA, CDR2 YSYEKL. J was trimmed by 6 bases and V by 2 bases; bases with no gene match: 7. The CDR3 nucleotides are TGCGCCAGCAGCCAACTGGGACAGCGGATAAACACCATATATTTT. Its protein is CASSQLGQRINTIYF.

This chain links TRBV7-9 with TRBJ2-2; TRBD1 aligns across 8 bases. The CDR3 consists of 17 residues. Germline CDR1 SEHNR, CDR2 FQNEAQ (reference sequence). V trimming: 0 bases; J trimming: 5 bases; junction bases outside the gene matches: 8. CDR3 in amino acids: CASSLALGQGRTGELFF. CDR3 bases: TGTGCCAGCAGCTTAGCCCTAGGACAGGGCCGGACCGGGGAGCTGTTTTTT.

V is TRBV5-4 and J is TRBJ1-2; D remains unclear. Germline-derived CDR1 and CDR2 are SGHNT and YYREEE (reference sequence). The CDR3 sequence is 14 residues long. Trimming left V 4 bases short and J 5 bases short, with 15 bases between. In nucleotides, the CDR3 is TGTGCCAGCAGCCCAGACAAATTACCTTATGGCTACACCTTC. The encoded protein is CASSPDKLPYGYTF.

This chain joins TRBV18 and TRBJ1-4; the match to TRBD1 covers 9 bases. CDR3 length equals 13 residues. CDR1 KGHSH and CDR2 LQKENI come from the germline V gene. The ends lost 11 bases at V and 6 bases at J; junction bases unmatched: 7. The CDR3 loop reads CAGVQGADEKLFF. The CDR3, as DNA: TGTGCCGGGGTACAGGGGGCCGATGAAAAACTGTTTTTT.

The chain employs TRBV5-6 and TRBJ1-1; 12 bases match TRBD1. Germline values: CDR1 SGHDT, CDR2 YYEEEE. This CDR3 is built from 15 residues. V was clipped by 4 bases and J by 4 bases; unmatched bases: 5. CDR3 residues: CASSPGTGGFTEAFF. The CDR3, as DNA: TGTGCCAGCAGCCCCGGGACAGGGGGCTTCACTGAAGCTTTCTTT.

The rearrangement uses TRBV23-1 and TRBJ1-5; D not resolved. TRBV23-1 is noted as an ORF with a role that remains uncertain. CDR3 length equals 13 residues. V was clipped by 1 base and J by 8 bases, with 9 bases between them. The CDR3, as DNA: TGCGCCAGCAGTCAATACCTTCCAAAGCCCCAGCATTTT. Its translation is CASSQYLPKPQHF.

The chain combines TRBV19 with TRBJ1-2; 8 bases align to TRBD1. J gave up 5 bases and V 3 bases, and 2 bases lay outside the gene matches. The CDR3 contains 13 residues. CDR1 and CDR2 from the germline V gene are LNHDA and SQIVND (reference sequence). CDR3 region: CASSMGTGYGYTF. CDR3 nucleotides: TGTGCCAGTAGTATGGGGACAGGTTATGGCTACACCTTC.

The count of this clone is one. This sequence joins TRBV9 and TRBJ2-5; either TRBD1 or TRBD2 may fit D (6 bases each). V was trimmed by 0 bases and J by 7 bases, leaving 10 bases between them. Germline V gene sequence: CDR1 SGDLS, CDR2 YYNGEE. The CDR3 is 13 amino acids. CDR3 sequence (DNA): TGTGCCAGCAGCGTAGAGGGGGGCCGGACCCAGTACTTC. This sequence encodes CASSVEGGRTQYF.

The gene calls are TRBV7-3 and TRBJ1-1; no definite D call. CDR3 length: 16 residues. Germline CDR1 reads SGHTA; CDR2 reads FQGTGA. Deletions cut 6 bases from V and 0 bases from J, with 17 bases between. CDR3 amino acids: CASSRWGAGMNTEAFF. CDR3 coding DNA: TGTGCCAGCAGTCGATGGGGAGCGGGAATGAACACTGAAGCTTTCTTT.

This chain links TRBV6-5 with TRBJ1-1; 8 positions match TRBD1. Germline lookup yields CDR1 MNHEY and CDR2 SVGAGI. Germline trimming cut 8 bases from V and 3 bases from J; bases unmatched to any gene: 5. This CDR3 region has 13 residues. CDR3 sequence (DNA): TGTGCCAGCTGCAGGGGGCAGGACACTGAAGCTTTCTTT. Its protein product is CASCRGQDTEAFF.

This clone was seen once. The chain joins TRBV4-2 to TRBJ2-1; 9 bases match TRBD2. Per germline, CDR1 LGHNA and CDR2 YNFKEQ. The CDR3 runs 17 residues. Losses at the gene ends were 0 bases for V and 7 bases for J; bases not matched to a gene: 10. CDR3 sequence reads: CASSQEGLGLAQNEQFF. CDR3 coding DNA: TGTGCCAGCAGCCAAGAAGGTCTCGGACTAGCGCAAAATGAGCAGTTCTTC.

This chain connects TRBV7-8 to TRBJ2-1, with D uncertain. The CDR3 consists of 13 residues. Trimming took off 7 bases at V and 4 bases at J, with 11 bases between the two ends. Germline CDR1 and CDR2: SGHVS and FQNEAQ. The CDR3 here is CASNFGPYNEQFF. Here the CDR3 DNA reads TGTGCCAGCAATTTCGGGCCATACAATGAGCAGTTCTTC.

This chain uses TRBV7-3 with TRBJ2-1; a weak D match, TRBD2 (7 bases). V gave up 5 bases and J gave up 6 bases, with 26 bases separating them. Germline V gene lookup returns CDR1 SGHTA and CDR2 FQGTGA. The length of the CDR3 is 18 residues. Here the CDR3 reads CASSPGAGGGLPVNEQFF. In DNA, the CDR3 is TGTGCCAGCAGCCCAGGGGCTGGTGGGGGACTACCCGTCAATGAGCAGTTCTTC.

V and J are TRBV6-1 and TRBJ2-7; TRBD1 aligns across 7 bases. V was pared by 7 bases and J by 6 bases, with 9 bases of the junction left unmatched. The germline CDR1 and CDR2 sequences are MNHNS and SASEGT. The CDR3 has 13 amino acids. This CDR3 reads CASTLTGSSEQYF. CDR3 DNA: TGTGCCAGCACCTTGACAGGGTCAAGCGAGCAGTACTTC.

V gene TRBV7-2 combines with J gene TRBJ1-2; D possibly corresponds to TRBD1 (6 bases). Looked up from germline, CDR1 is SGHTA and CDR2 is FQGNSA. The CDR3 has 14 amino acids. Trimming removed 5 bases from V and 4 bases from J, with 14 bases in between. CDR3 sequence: CASSLGGGTYGYTF. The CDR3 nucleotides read TGTGCCAGCAGCCTAGGGGGGGGGACCTATGGCTACACCTTC.

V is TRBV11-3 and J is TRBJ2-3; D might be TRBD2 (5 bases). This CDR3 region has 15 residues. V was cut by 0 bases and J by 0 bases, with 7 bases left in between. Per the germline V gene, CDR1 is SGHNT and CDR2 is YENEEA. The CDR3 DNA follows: TGTGCCAGCAGCTTAGACCGGGGAAGCACAGATACGCAGTATTTT. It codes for CASSLDRGSTDTQYF.

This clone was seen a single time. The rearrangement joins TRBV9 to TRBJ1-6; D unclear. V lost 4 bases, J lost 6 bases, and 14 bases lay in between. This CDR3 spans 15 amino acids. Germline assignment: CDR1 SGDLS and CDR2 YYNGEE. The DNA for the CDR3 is TGTGCCAGCAGCCTCGAGGGCCACGCTAATTCACCCCTCCACTTT. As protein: CASSLEGHANSPLHF.

CDR3 DNA: TGCGCCAGCAGCTTGGAAGCGCGCTACAATGAGCAGTTCTTC. Protein product: CASSLEARYNEQFF. This chain links TRBV5-1 with TRBJ2-1; no firm D call. With 0 bases removed from V and 3 bases from J, the gap between germline ends came to 7 bases. The CDR3 runs 14 residues. Per the germline V gene, CDR1 is SGHRS and CDR2 is YFSETQ.